These 5 T cell receptor beta chains originate from one sample sequenced in a study of blood T cell repertoires in COVID-19. Method: immunoSEQ multiplex PCR; TCRdb's copy keeps in-frame clones and lacks some. The sample lists roughly 200,000 clones; more than 80% were seen once. The sample taken for sequencing was PBMCs or T cells enriched from blood (not recorded which). All receptors come from a woman in her thirties or forties with acute COVID-19.

This clone has ten or more counts. This rearrangement joins TRBV7-8 to TRBJ1-6; D is unresolved. V was pared by 2 bases and J by 7 bases, with 9 bases between. From germline, CDR1 is SGHVS and CDR2 FQNEAQ. The CDR3 totals 14 residues. The CDR3 protein is CASSLNQENSPLHF. Here the CDR3 DNA reads TGTGCCAGCAGCTTAAATCAGGAAAATTCACCCCTCCACTTT.

The genes are TRBV5-4 and TRBJ1-2; 7 nucleotides line up with TRBD1. The CDR3 loop spans 14 amino acids. Germline trimming cut 0 bases from V and 3 bases from J; bases unmatched to any gene: 2. Germline loops: CDR1 SGHNT, CDR2 YYREEE (reference sequence). CDR3 region: CASSLDRGHYGYTF. CDR3 sequence (DNA): TGTGCCAGCAGCTTGGACAGGGGACACTATGGCTACACCTTC.

This chain links TRBV19 with TRBJ2-5, with D possibly TRBD2 on 6 matching bases. This CDR3 contains 15 residues. Trimming left V 3 bases short and J 5 bases short, with 16 bases between. Looked up from germline, CDR1 is LNHDA and CDR2 is SQIVND (reference sequence). The DNA of the CDR3 is TGTGCCAGTAGTATGCGATCGGGGGTCATGGAGACCCAGTACTTC. It yields the protein CASSMRSGVMETQYF. Drawing the rest from reference TRBV19 and TRBJ2-5, the complete variable domain is DGGITQSPKYLFRKEGQNVTLSCEQNLNHDAMYWYRQDPGQGLRLIYYSQIVNDFQKGDIAEGYSVSREKKESFPLTVTSAQKNPTAFYLCASSMRSGVMETQYFGPGTRLLVL.

This chain links TRBV7-9 with TRBJ2-7; D possibly corresponds to TRBD1 (6 bases). The germline CDR1 and CDR2 sequences are SEHNR and FQNEAQ (reference sequence). The CDR3 consists of 17 residues. The V and J ends lost 1 base and 0 bases respectively, with 16 bases between them. In nucleotides, the CDR3 is TGTGCCAGCAGCTTAGTCGGGGCCGCAGGGGTCTCCTACGAGCAGTACTTC. This encodes CASSLVGAAGVSYEQYF. The full variable domain, with the rest looked up from reference TRBV7-9 and TRBJ2-7, is DTGVSQNPRHKITKRGQNVTFRCDPISEHNRLYWYRQTLGQGPEFLTYFQNEAQLEKSRLLSDRFSAERPKGSFSTLEIQRTEQGDSAMYLCASSLVGAAGVSYEQYFGPGTRLTVT.

The chain has TRBV30 and TRBJ1-4, with 9 bases identical to TRBD1. Per germline, CDR1 GTSNPN and CDR2 SVGIG (reference sequence). The V and J ends lost 5 bases and 5 bases, in that order; junction bases with no gene match: 3. The CDR3 has 13 amino acids. The CDR3 nucleotides are TGTGCCTGGGAAGGGACAGGGAATGAAAAACTGTTTTTT. This translates into CAWEGTGNEKLFF.